One and the same sample provided the 19 T cell receptor beta chains below, sequenced in a study of T cell responses to AZD1222 COVID-19 vaccine. The repertoire was sequenced with immunoSEQ multiplex PCR; TCRdb's copy has only in-frame clones and lacks some. The table lists around 120,000 clones, approximately 90% of them singletons. Sample: peripheral blood, taken on day 0 of AZD1222 vaccination. The receptors come from an adult in good health.

The CDR3 sequence is CATSTDRALETQYF. The CDR3 DNA is TGTGCCACCAGCACAGACAGGGCTTTAGAGACCCAGTACTTC. The chain carries TRBV24-1 and TRBJ2-5; 7 bases map to TRBD1. CDR3 length equals 14 residues. The V gene's germline CDR1 is KGHDR and CDR2 SFDVKD. V dropped 7 bases and J dropped 4; count of bases not matched to a gene: 8.

V gene TRBV5-6 combines with J gene TRBJ1-5, with D uncertain. CDR1 SGHDT and CDR2 YYEEEE come from the germline V gene. This CDR3 is built from 13 residues. The V end lost 0 bases, the J end lost 7 bases, and 8 bases lay between the germline ends. The CDR3 nucleotides are TGTGCCAGCAGCTTGGGCTTGGAGCAGCCCCAGCATTTT. It encodes CASSLGLEQPQHF.

The chain carries TRBV11-1 and TRBJ1-6, with D tentatively TRBD1 (6 bases). This CDR3 contains 14 residues. Trimming pared 5 bases from V and 7 bases from J, leaving 12 bases between. Germline CDR1 SGHAT, CDR2 FQDESV (reference sequence). DNA of the CDR3: TGTGCCAGCAGCGGGGGCGTAAAGAATTCACCCCTCCACTTT. Its translation is CASSGGVKNSPLHF.

The CDR3 loop is CASSPTLTDTQYF. CDR3 bases: TGTGCCAGCAGCCCGACTCTCACAGATACGCAGTATTTT. The rearrangement links TRBV4-2 to TRBJ2-3, with D uncertain. The V end was cut by 4 bases, the J end by 2 bases, with 7 bases between. This CDR3 comprises 13 residues. Per germline, CDR1 LGHNA and CDR2 YNFKEQ.

V and J are TRBV3-1 (or the pseudogene TRBV3-2) and TRBJ1-2, with 9 bases identical to TRBD1. Trimming at V came to 3 bases and at J to 4 bases, leaving 6 bases not matched to a gene. This CDR3 has 15 residues. Germline assignment: CDR1 LGHDT and CDR2 YNNKEL (reference sequence). The CDR3 loop reads CASSHYRGRIYGYTF. For the CDR3, the DNA is TGTGCCAGCAGCCACTACAGGGGGCGCATCTATGGCTACACCTTC.

V and J are TRBV27 and TRBJ1-5; tentatively, D is TRBD1 (6 bases). The CDR3 length is 14 residues. The germline V and J ends were trimmed by 3 bases and 10 bases, with 16 bases remaining between them. Germline CDR1 and CDR2: MNHEY and SMNVEV (reference sequence). As DNA, the CDR3 is TGTGCCAGCAGTTTCGGGGGGGGCCTTCGTCCCCAGCATTTT. Protein: CASSFGGGLRPQHF.

The rearrangement uses TRBV2 and TRBJ1-5; 9 bases are a match to TRBD1. This CDR3 is 15 amino acids long. Germline-derived CDR1 and CDR2 are SNHLY and FYNNEI. Losses at the gene ends were 5 bases for V and 0 bases for J; bases not matched to a gene: 2. The CDR3 region is CASSQDRGSNQPQHF. For the CDR3, the DNA is TGTGCCAGCAGTCAGGACAGGGGTAGCAATCAGCCCCAGCATTTT.

V and J are TRBV3-1 (or the pseudogene TRBV3-2) and TRBJ1-5; the match to TRBD1 covers 7 bases. Germline V gene data show CDR1 as LGHDT and CDR2 as YNNKEL (reference sequence). The CDR3 length is 13 residues. The V segment lost 4 bases and the J segment 5 bases; nucleotides outside the gene matches: 2. CDR3 DNA: TGTGCCAGCAGCCCCGACAGGGATCAGCCCCAGCATTTT. It is translated as CASSPDRDQPQHF.

The chain recombines TRBV4-1 with TRBJ2-5; D gene uncertain. V gave up 2 bases and J gave up 5 bases, with 15 bases separating them. The CDR3 is 15 residues long. Germline-derived CDR1 and CDR2 are MGHRA and YSYEKL. The CDR3 reads CASSQTSTLRETQYF. CDR3 coding DNA: TGCGCCAGCAGCCAAACCTCCACGCTAAGGGAGACCCAGTACTTC.

This chain joins TRBV7-2 and TRBJ1-5; 9 nucleotides match TRBD1. CDR3 length: 16 amino acids. From germline, CDR1 is SGHTA and CDR2 FQGNSA. V lost 1 base, J lost 3 bases, and 4 bases stayed unmatched. The CDR3, as DNA: TGTGCCAGCAGCTTAGACAGGGGGCTCCCCAATCAGCCCCAGCATTTT. It specifies CASSLDRGLPNQPQHF.

The CDR3, as DNA: TGTGCCAGCAGCTTTCCCTTAGCGGGCCCCACAGATACGCAGTATTTT. Translating it yields CASSFPLAGPTDTQYF. This chain connects TRBV7-9 to TRBJ2-3; TRBD2 agrees at 7 bases. With 3 bases clipped from V and 2 bases from J, the junction kept 8 bases outside the gene matches. Germline V gene lookup returns CDR1 SEHNR and CDR2 FQNEAQ (reference sequence). This CDR3 is 16 amino acids long.

The chain couples TRBV5-4 to TRBJ2-7, with TRBD2 identical over 14 bases. V lost 5 bases and J lost 0; bases outside the gene matches: 7. CDR3 length: 17 residues. The germline gives CDR1 SGHNT, CDR2 YYREEE (reference sequence). The CDR3 loop reads CASRPGLAGGSSYEQYF. In DNA form, the CDR3 reads TGTGCCAGCAGACCTGGACTAGCGGGAGGATCCTCCTACGAGCAGTACTTC.

V gene TRBV5-1 combines with J gene TRBJ1-1; TRBD1 might be the D (6 bases). Germline V CDR1 and CDR2: SGHRS, YFSETQ. The germline V and J ends were trimmed by 4 bases and 10 bases, with 17 bases remaining between them. This CDR3 region has 13 residues. CDR3 sequence: CASSPNGQGRAFF. CDR3 nucleotides: TGCGCCAGCAGCCCAAATGGCCAGGGGAGAGCTTTCTTT.

This clone was seen a few times. This chain uses TRBV25-1 with TRBJ1-4; D gene uncertain. Between the trimmed V and J ends, which lost 1 base and 3 bases, there was a span of 6 bases. Germline V lookup: CDR1 MGHDK, CDR2 SYGVNS. The CDR3 contains 14 residues. For the CDR3, the DNA is TGTGCCAGCAGTGAATTTGGTCCTAATGAAAAACTGTTTTTT. Encoded protein: CASSEFGPNEKLFF.

The V and J genes are TRBV27 and TRBJ2-7, with a weak D call TRBD2 (5 bases). The CDR3 covers 14 residues. Germline values: CDR1 MNHEY, CDR2 SMNVEV (reference sequence). Deletions cut 7 bases from V and 1 base from J, with 14 bases between. CDR3 nucleotide sequence: TGTGCCAGCAAAATAAGTCGGGGATCCTACGAGCAGTACTTC. As protein: CASKISRGSYEQYF.

The rearrangement joins TRBV2 to TRBJ2-4; D possibly uses TRBD1 or TRBD2 (6 bases each). The V gene lost 8 bases and the J gene lost 9 bases, with 11 bases spanning the gap. The CDR3 is made up of 11 amino acids. CDR1 is SNHLY, CDR2 FYNNEI, per germline. The CDR3 region is CASAKGGIQYF. The DNA for the CDR3 is TGTGCCAGCGCAAAGGGGGGCATTCAGTACTTC.

This chain uses TRBV7-2 with TRBJ1-1; 7 bases are shared with TRBD1. V dropped 5 bases and J dropped 0; count of bases not matched to a gene: 3. The CDR3 consists of 14 residues. Germline-derived CDR1 and CDR2 are SGHTA and FQGNSA. The CDR3 loop is CASSQDRLNTEAFF. In nucleotides, the CDR3 is TGTGCCAGCAGCCAGGACAGGTTGAACACTGAAGCTTTCTTT.

The genes are TRBV10-3 and TRBJ1-1; tentatively, D is TRBD1 (5 bases). V was shortened by 6 bases and J by 10 bases, with 21 bases between the two germline ends. CDR1 and CDR2 from the germline V gene are ENHRY and SYGVKD. This CDR3 has 14 amino acids. CDR3 sequence reads: CAISQSGPFGTAFF. CDR3 sequence (DNA): TGTGCCATCAGCCAGAGCGGGCCCTTTGGGACAGCTTTCTTT.

V usage is TRBV6-5 and J usage is TRBJ2-4, with 10 bases lining up with TRBD2. J gave up 7 bases and V 10 bases, and 7 bases lay outside the gene matches. The germline V gene has CDR1 MNHEY and CDR2 SVGAGI. CDR3 length: 13 residues. The CDR3 bases are TGTGCCACCATGGGGACTAGCGCGAACATTCAGTACTTC. Translated, it gives CATMGTSANIQYF.